This entry lists 2 T cell receptor beta chains sequenced from one sample in a study of blood T cell repertoires in COVID-19. This table comes from immunoSEQ multiplex PCR, and its TCRdb copy is limited to in-frame clones, with some not included. The sample lists approximately 670,000 clones, over 80% occurring once. Sequencing was done on a sample of peripheral blood. The receptors shown here come from a woman between 18 and 30 years old with acute or convalescent COVID-19.

The chain is built from TRBV2 and TRBJ2-7; 10 nucleotides agree with TRBD1. J gave up 4 bases and V 2 bases, and 5 bases lay outside the gene matches. Germline CDR1 and CDR2: SNHLY and FYNNEI. The CDR3 extends over 15 amino acids. The CDR3 is CASSERWTGGYEQYF. In nucleotides, the CDR3 is TGTGCCAGCAGTGAAAGGTGGACAGGGGGGTACGAGCAGTACTTC.

This chain joins TRBV30 and TRBJ1-4; D is unclear. Germline CDR1 GTSNPN, CDR2 SVGIG (reference sequence). V lost 1 base, J lost 14 bases, and 17 bases lay in between. The CDR3 runs 13 residues. The CDR3 reads CAWSGSLTSGLFF. The CDR3, as DNA: TGTGCCTGGAGTGGGTCCCTAACCTCGGGGCTGTTTTTT.